Listed here is a single TCR beta chain. The target antigen is unknown. The data derive from a study of T-cell reconstitution after alpha-beta-depleted transplantation in children. Overall study results and limits: T cells produced anew were the main source of T-cell counts and diversity one year after transplant.

Unique molecular identifiers were used in preparing the TCRbeta library. TCRdb itself ran the PCR reads through MiXCR, one entry per CDR3 protein. The data show fewer than 150,000 distinct CDR3 sequences, roughly 9% seen once. The CDR3 loop spans 14 amino acids. Germline V CDR1 and CDR2: DFQATT, SNEGSKA (reference sequence). V lost 1 base and J 8 bases, leaving 12 bases between the germline ends. The chain has TRBV20-1 and TRBJ1-6; unclear D gene. This material consisted of PBMCs, mostly from graft donor cells, taken 180 days after TCRalphabeta/CD19-depleted stem cell transplant. This sequence originates from a girl under three years old who had a stem cell transplant for combined immunodeficiency, so the T cells may come from the graft donor. CDR3 protein: CSARVGSGYSPLHF. The CDR3, as DNA: TGCAGTGCTAGAGTGGGGTCGGGTTATTCACCCCTCCACTTT.